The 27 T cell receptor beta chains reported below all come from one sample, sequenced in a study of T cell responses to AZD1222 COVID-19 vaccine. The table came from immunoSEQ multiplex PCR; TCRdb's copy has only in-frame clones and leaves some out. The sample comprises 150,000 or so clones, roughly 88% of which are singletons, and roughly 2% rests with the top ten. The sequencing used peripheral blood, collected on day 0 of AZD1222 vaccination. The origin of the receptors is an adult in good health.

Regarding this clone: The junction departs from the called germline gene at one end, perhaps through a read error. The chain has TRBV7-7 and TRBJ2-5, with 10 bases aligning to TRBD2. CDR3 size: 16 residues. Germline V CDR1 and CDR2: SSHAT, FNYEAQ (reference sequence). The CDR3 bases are TGTGCTAGCAGCTTGGGGGGACTAGCGCTACAAGAGACCCAGTACTTC. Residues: CASSLGGLALQETQYF.

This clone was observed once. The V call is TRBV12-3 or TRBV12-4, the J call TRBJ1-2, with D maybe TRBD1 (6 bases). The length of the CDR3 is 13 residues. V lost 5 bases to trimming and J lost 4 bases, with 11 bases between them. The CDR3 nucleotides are TGTGCCAGCAGTAAGGACAGAAGCTATGGCTACACCTTC. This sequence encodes CASSKDRSYGYTF.

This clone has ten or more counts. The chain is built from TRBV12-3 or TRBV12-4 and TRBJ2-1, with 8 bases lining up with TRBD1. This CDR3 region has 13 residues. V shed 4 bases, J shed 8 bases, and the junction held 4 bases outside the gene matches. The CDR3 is CASSSRGHDEQFF. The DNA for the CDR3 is TGTGCCAGCAGTTCCAGGGGGCATGATGAGCAGTTCTTC.

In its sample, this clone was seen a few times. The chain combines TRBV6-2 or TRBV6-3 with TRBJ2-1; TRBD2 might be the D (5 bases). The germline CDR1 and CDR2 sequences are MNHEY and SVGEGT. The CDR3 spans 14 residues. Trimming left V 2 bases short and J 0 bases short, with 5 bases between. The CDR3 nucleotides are TGTGCCAGCAGTTACGGGAGCTCCTACAATGAGCAGTTCTTC. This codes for CASSYGSSYNEQFF.

The CDR3, as DNA: TGTGCCAGCAGTTACTCGAGGGATACGCAGTATTTT. It yields the protein CASSYSRDTQYF. The chain recombines TRBV6-2 or TRBV6-3 with TRBJ2-3, with D unresolved. Germline CDR1 reads MNHEY; CDR2 reads SVGEGT. V dropped 0 bases and J dropped 6 bases, with 4 bases sitting between them. The CDR3 sequence is 12 residues long.

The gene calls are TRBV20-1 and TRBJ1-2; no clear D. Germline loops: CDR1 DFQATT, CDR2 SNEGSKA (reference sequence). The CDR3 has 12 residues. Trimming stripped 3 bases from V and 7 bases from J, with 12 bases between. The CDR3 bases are TGCAGTGCTAGTAGATGTGTCGGTGGCTACACCTTC. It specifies CSASRCVGGYTF.

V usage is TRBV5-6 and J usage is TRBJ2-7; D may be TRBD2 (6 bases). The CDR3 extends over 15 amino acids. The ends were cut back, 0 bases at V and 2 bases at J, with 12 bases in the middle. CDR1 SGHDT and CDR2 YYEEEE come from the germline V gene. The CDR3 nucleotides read TGTGCCAGCAGCTTGGCCGGGTCGGGAGCCTACGAGCAGTACTTC. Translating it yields CASSLAGSGAYEQYF.

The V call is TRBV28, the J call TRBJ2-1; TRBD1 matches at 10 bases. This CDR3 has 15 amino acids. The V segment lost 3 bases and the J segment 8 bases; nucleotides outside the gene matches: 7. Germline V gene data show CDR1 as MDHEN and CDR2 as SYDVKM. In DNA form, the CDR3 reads TGTGCCAGCAGTTTCCGGACAGGGGGGATGGATGAGCAGTTCTTC. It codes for CASSFRTGGMDEQFF.

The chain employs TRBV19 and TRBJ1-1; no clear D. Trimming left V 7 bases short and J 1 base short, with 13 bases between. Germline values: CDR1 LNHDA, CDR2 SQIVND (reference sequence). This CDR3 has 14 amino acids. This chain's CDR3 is CASTATDKNTEAFF. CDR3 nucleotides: TGTGCCAGTACCGCGACCGACAAGAACACTGAAGCTTTCTTT.

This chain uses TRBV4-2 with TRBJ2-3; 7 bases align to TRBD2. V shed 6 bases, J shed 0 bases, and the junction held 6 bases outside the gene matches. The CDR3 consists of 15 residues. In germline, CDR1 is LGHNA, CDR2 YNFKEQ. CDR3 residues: CASSLAAASTDTQYF. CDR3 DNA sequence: TGTGCCAGCAGTCTAGCGGCAGCTAGCACAGATACGCAGTATTTT.

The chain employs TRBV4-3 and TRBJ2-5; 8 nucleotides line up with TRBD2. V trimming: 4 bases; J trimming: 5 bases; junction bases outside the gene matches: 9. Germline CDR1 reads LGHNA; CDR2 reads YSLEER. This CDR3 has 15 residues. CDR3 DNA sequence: TGCGCCAGCAGCCTTAGCGGGGTACGGGGGGAGACCCAGTACTTC. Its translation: CASSLSGVRGETQYF.

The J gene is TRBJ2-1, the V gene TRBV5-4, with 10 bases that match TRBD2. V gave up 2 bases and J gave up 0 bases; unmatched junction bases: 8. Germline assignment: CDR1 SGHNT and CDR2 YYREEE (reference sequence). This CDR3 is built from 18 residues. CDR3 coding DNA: TGTGCCAGCAGCTTTGAACCAGCGGGAGGGAGCTCCTACAATGAGCAGTTCTTC. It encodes CASSFEPAGGSSYNEQFF. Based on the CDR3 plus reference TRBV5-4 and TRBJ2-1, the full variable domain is ETGVTQSPTHLIKTRGQQVTLRCSSQSGHNTVSWYQQALGQGPQFIFQYYREEENGRGNFPPRFSGLQFPNYSSELNVNALELDDSALYLCASSFEPAGGSSYNEQFFGPGTRLTVL.

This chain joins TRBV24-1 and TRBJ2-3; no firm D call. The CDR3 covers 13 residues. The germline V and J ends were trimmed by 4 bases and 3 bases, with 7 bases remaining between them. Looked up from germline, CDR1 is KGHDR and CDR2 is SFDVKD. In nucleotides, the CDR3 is TGTGCCACCAGTGAATTAAAGACAGATACGCAGTATTTT. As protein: CATSELKTDTQYF.

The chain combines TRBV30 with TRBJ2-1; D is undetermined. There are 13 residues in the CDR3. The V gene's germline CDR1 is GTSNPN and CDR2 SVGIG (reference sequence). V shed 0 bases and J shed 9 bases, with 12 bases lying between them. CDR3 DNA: TGTGCCTGGAGTGTATTGGGTCTAGGTGAGCAGTTCTTC. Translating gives CAWSVLGLGEQFF.

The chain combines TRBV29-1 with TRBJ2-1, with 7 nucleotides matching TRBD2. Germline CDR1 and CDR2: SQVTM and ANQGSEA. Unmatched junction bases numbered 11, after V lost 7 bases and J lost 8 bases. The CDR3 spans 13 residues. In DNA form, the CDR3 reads TGCAGCGCCTCGAGCGGGACCTGGTATGAGCAGTTCTTC. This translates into CSASSGTWYEQFF.

DNA for the CDR3: TGTGCCACCAACCGGCGGGGGGGCCCCTATGGCTACACCTTC. Its translation: CATNRRGGPYGYTF. The chain has TRBV28 and TRBJ1-2; maybe TRBD1 (6 bases). V shed 10 bases and J shed 4 bases, with 19 bases lying between them. The CDR3 runs 14 residues. Germline V gene sequence: CDR1 MDHEN, CDR2 SYDVKM.

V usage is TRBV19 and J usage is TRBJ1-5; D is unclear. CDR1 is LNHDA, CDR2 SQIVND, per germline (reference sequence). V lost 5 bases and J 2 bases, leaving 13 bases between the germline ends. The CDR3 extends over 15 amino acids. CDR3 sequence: CASSFRLEGNQPQHF. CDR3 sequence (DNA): TGTGCCAGTAGTTTCCGCCTAGAGGGCAATCAGCCCCAGCATTTT. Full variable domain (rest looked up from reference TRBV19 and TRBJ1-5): DGGITQSPKYLFRKEGQNVTLSCEQNLNHDAMYWYRQDPGQGLRLIYYSQIVNDFQKGDIAEGYSVSREKKESFPLTVTSAQKNPTAFYLCASSFRLEGNQPQHFGDGTRLSIL.

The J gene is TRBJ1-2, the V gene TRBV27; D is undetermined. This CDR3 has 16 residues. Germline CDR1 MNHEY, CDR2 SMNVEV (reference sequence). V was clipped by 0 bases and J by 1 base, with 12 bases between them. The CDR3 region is CASSLSAETINYGYTF. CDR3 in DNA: TGTGCCAGCAGTTTATCCGCTGAGACTATTAACTATGGCTACACCTTC.

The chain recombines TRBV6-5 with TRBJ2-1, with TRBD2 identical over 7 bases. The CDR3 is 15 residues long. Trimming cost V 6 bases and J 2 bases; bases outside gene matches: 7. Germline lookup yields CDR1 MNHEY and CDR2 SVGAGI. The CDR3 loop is CASSPTGGAYNEQFF. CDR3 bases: TGTGCCAGCAGCCCGACGGGGGGAGCCTACAATGAGCAGTTCTTC.

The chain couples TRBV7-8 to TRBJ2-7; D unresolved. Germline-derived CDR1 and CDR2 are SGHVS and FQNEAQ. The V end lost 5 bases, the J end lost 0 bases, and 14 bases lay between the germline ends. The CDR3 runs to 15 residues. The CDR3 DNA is TGTGCCAGCAGCATTACCAACTGGCCCTCCTACGAGCAGTACTTC. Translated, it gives CASSITNWPSYEQYF.

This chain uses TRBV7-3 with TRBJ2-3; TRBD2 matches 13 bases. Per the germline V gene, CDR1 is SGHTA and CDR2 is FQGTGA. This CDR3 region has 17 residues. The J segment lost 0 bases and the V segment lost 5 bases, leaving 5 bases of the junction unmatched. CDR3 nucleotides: TGTGCCAGCAGCCCCGGACTAGCGGGGGCTAGCACAGATACGCAGTATTTT. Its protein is CASSPGLAGASTDTQYF.

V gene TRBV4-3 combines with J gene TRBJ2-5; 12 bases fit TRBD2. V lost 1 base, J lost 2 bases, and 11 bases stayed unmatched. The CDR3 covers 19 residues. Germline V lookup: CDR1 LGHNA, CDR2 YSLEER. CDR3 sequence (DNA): TGCGCCAGCAGCCAAGGTGGCAGGGGACTAGCGGGTTTTCAAGAGACCCAGTACTTC. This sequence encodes CASSQGGRGLAGFQETQYF.

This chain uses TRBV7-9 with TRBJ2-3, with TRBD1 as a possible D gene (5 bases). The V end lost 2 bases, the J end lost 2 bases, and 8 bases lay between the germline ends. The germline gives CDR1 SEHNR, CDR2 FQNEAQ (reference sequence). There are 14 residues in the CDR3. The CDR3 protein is CASSLRQTTDTQYF. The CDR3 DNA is TGTGCCAGCAGCTTACGACAGACCACAGATACGCAGTATTTT.

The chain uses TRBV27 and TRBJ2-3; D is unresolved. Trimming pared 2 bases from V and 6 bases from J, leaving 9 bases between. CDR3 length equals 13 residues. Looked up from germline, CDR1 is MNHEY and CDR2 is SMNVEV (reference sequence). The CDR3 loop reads CASSLILHDTQYF. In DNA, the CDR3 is TGTGCCAGCAGTTTAATCCTACACGATACGCAGTATTTT.

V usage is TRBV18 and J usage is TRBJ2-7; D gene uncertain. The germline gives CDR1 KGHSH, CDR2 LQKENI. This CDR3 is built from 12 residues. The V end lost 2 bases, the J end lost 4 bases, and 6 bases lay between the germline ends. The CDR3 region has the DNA TGTGCCAGCTCACCAAGCCTGTACGAGCAGTACTTC. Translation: CASSPSLYEQYF.

As DNA, the CDR3 is TGTGCCTGGGGGGGGACGGGACTCTATGGCTACACCTTC. It codes for CAWGGTGLYGYTF. The chain is built from TRBV30 and TRBJ1-2, with D perhaps matching TRBD1 (5 bases). Germline values: CDR1 GTSNPN, CDR2 SVGIG (reference sequence). Trimming left V 5 bases short and J 4 bases short, with 14 bases between. CDR3 length equals 13 residues. The full variable domain, rest sourced from reference TRBV30 and TRBJ1-2, is SQTIHQWPATLVQPVGSPLSLECTVEGTSNPNLYWYRQAAGRGLQLLFYSVGIGQISSEVPQNLSASRPQDRQFILSSKKLLLSDSGFYLCAWGGTGLYGYTFGSGTRLTVV.

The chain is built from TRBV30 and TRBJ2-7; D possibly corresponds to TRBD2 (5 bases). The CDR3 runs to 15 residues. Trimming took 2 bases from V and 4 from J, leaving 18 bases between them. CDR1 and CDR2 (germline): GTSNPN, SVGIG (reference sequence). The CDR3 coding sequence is TGTGCCTGGAGTCCCGATTTGATTCGGGGATACGAGCAGTACTTC. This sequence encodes CAWSPDLIRGYEQYF.